This is a list of T cell receptor beta chains from one sample in a study of identical twins. TCRdb ran MiXCR on the 5' RACE reads and lists one entry per CDR3 protein. The sample contains hundreds of thousands of distinct CDR3 sequences, around a sixth of which appear only once. These same data were also listed under a study on T cells expressing NK-cell markers.

Source material: PBMCs. The receptors stem from a woman younger than 30 in good health. Each CDR3 is given with its conserved first and last residue. D genes are given only for firm matches. Size values are once, few and many counts, or a class for expanded clones, and some rows have none.

V gene	J gene	clone size	CDR3 length	D gene	CDR3 DNA	CDR3 protein
TRBV20-1	TRBJ1-1	many	12	NA	TGCAGTGCTAGGTACAGGGACACTGAAGCTTTCTTT	CSARYRDTEAFF
TRBV12-3/TRBV12-4	TRBJ1-1	NA	15	NA	TGTGCCAGCATAGAGATAGCAGGGGACAACACTGAAGCTTTCTTT	CASIEIAGDNTEAFF
TRBV20-1	TRBJ1-1	many	14	TRBD1	TGCAGTGCTAGAGGTGACAGGGGGGACACTGAAGCTTTCTTT	CSARGDRGDTEAFF
TRBV6-2/TRBV6-3	TRBJ1-1	NA	14	NA	TGTGCCAGCACCATACGGGGAGTCTACACTGAAGCTTTCTTT	CASTIRGVYTEAFF
TRBV12-3/TRBV12-4	TRBJ2-3	NA	16	TRBD2	TGTGCCAGCACTAGGACTAGCGGGGGCCTCACAGATACGCAGTATTTT	CASTRTSGGLTDTQYF
TRBV7-9	TRBJ2-3	NA	14	TRBD2	TGTGCCAGCAGCGCGTGGACTAGTCAAGATACGCAGTATTTT	CASSAWTSQDTQYF
TRBV7-3	TRBJ1-1	NA	13	TRBD1	TGTGCCAGCAGCTTACTAACAGGGGCTGAAGCTTTCTTT	CASSLLTGAEAFF
TRBV14	TRBJ1-2	NA	13	NA	TGTGCCAGCAGCCGGGACACCTTCTATGGCTACACCTTC	CASSRDTFYGYTF
TRBV11-2	TRBJ2-1	NA	16	NA	TGTGCCAGCAGCTTGACAGCCTTTAGCTCCTACAATGAGCAGTTCTTC	CASSLTAFSSYNEQFF
TRBV20-1	TRBJ1-3	NA	14	NA	TGCAGTGCTGGGATGGGCGGCTCTGGAAACACCATATATTTT	CSAGMGGSGNTIYF
TRBV11-3	TRBJ2-1	NA	17	NA	TGTGCCAGCAGCTCGTTCCCGGTTAGCGACCCTGGGGATGAGCAGTTCTTC	CASSSFPVSDPGDEQFF
TRBV20-1	TRBJ2-2	NA	13	TRBD2	TGCAGTGCTAGACCGGGCGGGAGTCGGGAGCTGTTTTTT	CSARPGGSRELFF
TRBV5-1	TRBJ2-5	NA	14	NA	TGCGCCAGCAGCTTGTCGGGCGGTGGAGAGACCCAGTACTTC	CASSLSGGGETQYF
TRBV6-1	TRBJ2-5	few	13	NA	TGTGCCAGCAGCCGACAGTCTGGAGAGACCCAGTACTTC	CASSRQSGETQYF
TRBV6-6	TRBJ2-3	few	13	NA	TGTGCCAGCAGTTCTTTTATCGGAGATACGCAGTATTTT	CASSSFIGDTQYF
TRBV11-2	TRBJ2-4	many	18	TRBD2	TGTGCCAGCAGCCAAATACGGGGACTTAAGACTAGCCGGGGCATTCAGTACTTC	CASSQIRGLKTSRGIQYF
TRBV4-3	TRBJ2-1	few	15	TRBD2	TGCGCCAGCAGCCTAAATTTAGCGGGAGCGAATGAGCAGTTCTTC	CASSLNLAGANEQFF
TRBV12-3/TRBV12-4	TRBJ1-1	few	10	NA	TGTGCCAGCAGTTCTAATGAAGCTTTCTTT	CASSSNEAFF
TRBV27	TRBJ2-3	NA	16	NA	TGTGCCAGCAGTTTATCGGTCGGGGGTAGCACAGATACGCAGTATTTT	CASSLSVGGSTDTQYF
TRBV12-3/TRBV12-4	TRBJ2-1	NA	12	NA	TGTGCCAGCAGTTTAAATTTGAATGAGCAGTTCTTC	CASSLNLNEQFF
TRBV20-1	TRBJ1-1	NA	14	NA	TGCAGTACTAGAGGTAGGCAGCAGAACACTGAAGCTTTCTTT	CSTRGRQQNTEAFF
TRBV20-1	TRBJ2-5	NA	14	NA	TGCAGTGCTAGAGGGTGGGTCATACAAGAGACCCAGTACTTC	CSARGWVIQETQYF
TRBV5-1	TRBJ2-1	NA	16	TRBD2	TGCGCCAGCAGCTTGCACGGGGGGGAGATCTACAATGAGCAGTTCTTC	CASSLHGGEIYNEQFF
TRBV5-1	TRBJ2-2	few	13	NA	TGCGCCAGCAGCCCGGGGTGGAGCGGGGAGCTGTTTTTT	CASSPGWSGELFF
TRBV3-1	TRBJ2-7	few	14	NA	TGTGCCAGCAGCCGATTTAAGGGTTTCGTCGAGCAGTACTTC	CASSRFKGFVEQYF
TRBV5-1	TRBJ2-7	few	14	TRBD2	TGCGCCAGTAAGCTTTCGGGACTAAGCTACGAGCAGTACTTC	CASKLSGLSYEQYF
TRBV7-8	TRBJ2-1	few	14	NA	TGTGCCAGCAGCCCCACGGGACTTCTCAATGAGCAGTTCTTC	CASSPTGLLNEQFF